This TCR beta chain originates from a study of T cells expressing NK-cell markers (dated by TCRdb to 2020 to 2022). In the study overall: About eight donors provided sorted CD3+CD56+NKG2C+, CD3+CD56+NKG2C- and CD3+CD56-NKG2C+ T-cell subsets, whose TCR beta-chain repertoires were profiled. Among the eight sequenced donors, seven were HCMV-seropositive and one was HCMV-seronegative. Randomly selected healthy volunteers, three men and five women, were used as the eight sequenced donors. The libraries were sequenced on Illumina HiSeq 2000/2500, MiSeq or NextSeq, producing 2 x 150 bp reads. Study-wide findings and limitations: It remained unclear whether the expanded NKG2C-expressing T cell clones were specific for HCMV antigens. In several donors, the dominant CD3+CD56+NKG2C+ clonotypes were found to rank among the top 10 CD8+ clonotypes and to make up about 1.0-7.5% of CD8+ T cells. Those dominant clonotypes were again the most abundant among CD3+CD56-NKG2C+ cells in four donors, at about 28.3-60.1%.

To determine HCMV serostatus, a commercial ELISA kit was used to detect HCMV-specific IgG in serum. Ficoll density gradient centrifugation was used to isolate peripheral blood mononuclear cells from blood. CDR1 ENHRY and CDR2 SYGVKD are derived from the germline V gene. From the cysteine up to the phenylalanine, the CDR3 has a length of 14 residues. No DNA has been recorded. TCRdb lists the instrument as Illumina HiSeq 2000. The TCR beta cDNA libraries were made using 5'RACE template switching, a step that added both a universal primer site and unique molecular identifiers. Priming for cDNA synthesis came from the TCR beta constant segment, and two successive PCR amplification steps followed. In the authors' own workflow: Reads were demultiplexed and grouped by UMI with MIGEC, and clonotypes were assembled and quantified with MiTCR. To exclude erroneous sequences, only TCR cDNA sequences supported by at least two reads were retained. The tcR package was used for downstream repertoire analysis, and clonotypes were matched across fractions by CDR3 nucleotide sequence plus V segment. Antigen specificity was annotated against VDJdb with VDJmatch, allowing one amino acid substitution in CDR3. TCRdb reprocessed the public reads and reports one entry per CDR3 protein sequence, without DNA. These V and J calls derive from TCRdb rather than the authors' analysis. The sample has some 300,000 distinct CDR3 sequences on record. Together, the top ten hold under 0.5% of the sample.

Concerning this clonotype: Which antigen it targets is not known.

This sequence uses TRBV10-3 and TRBJ2-3; as DNA is missing, the TRBD1 call by TCRdb cannot be tested. This sequence originates from a man between 18 and 35 years old in good health. Donor details come from another sample of the same person, matched by shared clones. Sequencing was carried out using blood T cells: a sorted CD56 or NKG2C T cell subset, CD4+ or CD8+ T cells, or bulk PBMC T cells (not recorded which). The CDR3 region has the sequence CAISLGTDTDTQYF.